The 17 T cell receptor beta chains below were found in one sample sequenced in a study of blood T cell repertoires in COVID-19. Profiled with immunoSEQ multiplex PCR; TCRdb holds only in-frame clones, not every one. The profile shows 150,000 to 180,000 clones, roughly 83% of them singletons. Sample: peripheral blood. These receptors were collected from a woman aged 60-70 years with acute or convalescent COVID-19.

The rearrangement uses TRBV4-1 and TRBJ2-3, with TRBD2 matching 7 bases. Germline V lookup: CDR1 MGHRA, CDR2 YSYEKL. Trimming removed 3 bases from V and 6 bases from J; junction bases left unmatched: 9. The CDR3 is made up of 15 amino acids. The CDR3 DNA is TGCGCCAGCAGCCAGGGGGGGACCGGCGCGGATACGCAGTATTTT. Translation gives CASSQGGTGADTQYF.

DNA for the CDR3: TGCGCCAGCAGCACCGGGACAGGGGGAGGCTACACCTTC. This encodes CASSTGTGGGYTF. J is TRBJ1-2 and V is TRBV5-1; TRBD1 matches 11 bases. V shed 4 bases, J shed 8 bases, and the junction held 4 bases outside the gene matches. Germline V gene sequence: CDR1 SGHRS, CDR2 YFSETQ. This CDR3 has 13 residues.

This chain links TRBV18 with TRBJ1-1, with TRBD1 identical over 8 bases. Germline V gene sequence: CDR1 KGHSH, CDR2 LQKENI. The CDR3 has 14 residues. V dropped 3 bases and J dropped 5; count of bases not matched to a gene: 5. In DNA form, the CDR3 reads TGTGCCAGCTCACCTACAGGGGGAGGGACTGAAGCTTTCTTT. Encoded protein: CASSPTGGGTEAFF.

The chain is built from TRBV9 and TRBJ1-2; TRBD1 is a possible D gene (6 bases). The CDR3 runs to 13 residues. V lost 4 bases and J lost 3, with 10 bases in between. CDR1 is SGDLS and CDR2 is YYNGEE in the germline V gene. The CDR3 loop is CASSPDRHYGYTF. The DNA for the CDR3 is TGTGCCAGCAGCCCAGACAGGCACTATGGCTACACCTTC.

The chain recombines TRBV5-1 with TRBJ2-2; 8 bases fit TRBD1. CDR1 is SGHRS and CDR2 is YFSETQ in the germline V gene. The CDR3 extends over 16 amino acids. J gave up 8 bases and V 0 bases, and 9 bases lay outside the gene matches. This chain's CDR3 is CASSLAGQALGGELFF. DNA for the CDR3: TGCGCCAGCAGCTTGGCGGGACAGGCCTTAGGTGGGGAGCTGTTTTTT.

This chain links TRBV6-1 with TRBJ1-2; D is ambiguous. CDR1 MNHNS and CDR2 SASEGT come from the germline V gene. Trimming stripped 1 base from V and 3 bases from J, with 9 bases between. The CDR3 length is 14 residues. The CDR3 DNA is TGTGCCAGCAGTGAAGTCTCCCAGGACTATGGCTACACCTTC. This codes for CASSEVSQDYGYTF.

The chain is built from TRBV3-1 (or the pseudogene TRBV3-2) and TRBJ1-5, with a possible D match to TRBD1 (5 bases). CDR1 and CDR2 from the germline V gene are LGHDT and YNNKEL (reference sequence). The CDR3 sequence is 16 residues long. V was shortened by 1 base and J by 4 bases, with 14 bases between the two germline ends. As DNA, the CDR3 is TGTGCCAGCAGCCAAGGCCGGAGGGCAGGGAATCAGCCCCAGCATTTT. Translated, it gives CASSQGRRAGNQPQHF.

J is TRBJ2-5 and V is TRBV3-1 (or the pseudogene TRBV3-2), with 11 bases that match TRBD1. CDR3 length: 16 residues. J gave up 1 base and V 3 bases, and 4 bases lay outside the gene matches. The germline V gene has CDR1 LGHDT and CDR2 YNNKEL (reference sequence). CDR3 region: CASSQGQGGGQETQYF. CDR3 DNA: TGTGCCAGCAGCCAGGGACAGGGGGGTGGCCAAGAGACCCAGTACTTC.

The rearrangement uses TRBV28 and TRBJ2-6, with D hard to call. The CDR3 covers 16 residues. Germline V CDR1 and CDR2: MDHEN, SYDVKM. V gave up 6 bases and J gave up 0 bases, with 12 bases separating them. The CDR3, as DNA: TGTGCCAGCAGCACGCCTACAGTCTCTGGGGCCAACGTCCTGACTTTC. It codes for CASSTPTVSGANVLTF.

The chain is built from TRBV11-3 and TRBJ2-3, with D perhaps TRBD2 (7 bases). The CDR3 consists of 15 residues. Germline CDR1 reads SGHNT; CDR2 reads YENEEA. V was trimmed by 4 bases and J by 3 bases, leaving 14 bases between them. The CDR3 protein is CASSSRGGATDTQYF. The DNA of the CDR3 is TGTGCCAGCAGCTCACGTGGGGGGGCAACAGATACGCAGTATTTT.

The chain combines TRBV3-1 (or the pseudogene TRBV3-2) with TRBJ1-2, with a possible D match to TRBD1 (5 bases). Germline assignment: CDR1 LGHDT and CDR2 YNNKEL (reference sequence). Trimming left V 1 base short and J 13 bases short, with 10 bases between. The CDR3 length is 11 residues. The CDR3 DNA is TGTGCCAGCAGCCAAGGGGGCGCCGGCACCTTC. Encoded protein: CASSQGGAGTF.

This clone has a single count. The J gene is TRBJ2-2, the V gene TRBV28; D may be TRBD1 (6 bases). Germline V gene lookup returns CDR1 MDHEN and CDR2 SYDVKM. CDR3 length: 14 residues. Trimming took off 11 bases at V and 0 bases at J, with 13 bases between the two ends. Written as DNA, the CDR3 is TGTGCCCTCCAGGGGCTAACGAACACCGGGGAGCTGTTTTTT. The encoded protein is CALQGLTNTGELFF. The full variable domain, rest sourced from reference TRBV28 and TRBJ2-2, is DVKVTQSSRYLVKRTGEKVFLECVQDMDHENMFWYRQDPGLGLRLIYFSYDVKMKEKGDIPEGYSVSREKKERFSLILESASTNQTSMYLCALQGLTNTGELFFGEGSRLTVL.

The V and J genes are TRBV10-1 and TRBJ2-3; D is unresolved. The V gene lost 5 bases and the J gene lost 1 base, with 10 bases spanning the gap. The length of the CDR3 is 14 residues. CDR1 and CDR2 (germline): WNHNN, SYGVQD (reference sequence). CDR3 sequence: CASSFDWGTDTQYF. The CDR3 DNA reads TGCGCCAGCAGTTTTGACTGGGGCACAGATACGCAGTATTTT.

This chain connects TRBV13 to TRBJ2-1; D is undetermined. Germline CDR1 reads PRHDT; CDR2 reads FYEKMQ (reference sequence). With 3 bases removed from V and 9 bases from J, the gap between germline ends came to 12 bases. The CDR3 has 13 residues. The CDR3 here is CASSLPNPGEQFF. CDR3 sequence (DNA): TGTGCCAGCAGCTTGCCCAACCCCGGTGAGCAGTTCTTC.

The chain recombines TRBV11-3 with TRBJ1-5; D is perhaps TRBD1 (6 bases). Germline-derived CDR1 and CDR2 are SGHNT and YENEEA. V shed 6 bases and J shed 2 bases, with 17 bases lying between them. The CDR3 extends over 16 amino acids. The CDR3 protein is CASRDKGPGGNQPQHF. The CDR3 DNA is TGTGCCAGCAGAGATAAAGGGCCAGGGGGCAATCAGCCCCAGCATTTT.

V and J are TRBV19 and TRBJ1-3, with TRBD1 identical over 9 bases. V shed 6 bases and J 1 base; nucleotides not matched to a gene: 16. CDR1 and CDR2 from the germline V gene are LNHDA and SQIVND (reference sequence). This CDR3 contains 19 residues. The CDR3 DNA sequence: TGTGCCAGTAGGCATCGATCATTTTCGACAGGGGGATCTGGAAACACCATATATTTT. This translates into CASRHRSFSTGGSGNTIYF.

Only a few counts were recorded for this clone. The chain combines TRBV3-1 (or the pseudogene TRBV3-2) with TRBJ2-2; 8 bases are a match to TRBD2. Unmatched junction bases numbered 7, after V lost 5 bases and J lost 5 bases. CDR1 is LGHDT and CDR2 is YNNKEL in the germline V gene (reference sequence). The CDR3 runs 15 residues. CDR3 in DNA: TGTGCCAGCAGCTTACGGCGGGGGGTTACCGGGGAGCTGTTTTTT. This encodes CASSLRRGVTGELFF.